This T cell receptor (beta chain) was captured in a study of T cells in Graves' hyperthyroidism and ophthalmopathy. General observations from the study: Blood held most thyroid clonotypes expanded above 0.001 frequency.

It was RNA transcripts that yielded the amplified TCR beta CDR3 regions. The study used the HTBI primer set for a first-round RT-PCR of the TCR CDR3. TCRdb re-derived calls from the multiplex PCR reads in MiXCR, one entry per CDR3 protein. The table has fewer than 300,000 distinct CDR3 sequences, about 25% seen once. The V gene lost 8 bases and the J gene lost 4 bases, with 18 bases spanning the gap. This CDR3 has 14 amino acids. CDR1 is SGHRS and CDR2 is YFSETQ in the germline V gene. With regard to this clonotype: Its antigen remains unknown.

Exclusion criteria comprised uncontrolled infection, other autoimmune disease, pregnancy or lactation. V is TRBV5-1 and J is TRBJ2-5; TRBD1 might be the D (6 bases). The source of this sequence is a man in his forties or fifties with Graves' hyperthyroidism that later progressed to Graves' ophthalmopathy. The sample consisted of blood. The CDR3 is CARTQTGNGETQYF. The CDR3 nucleotides are TGCGCCAGGACCCAAACAGGGAACGGAGAGACCCAGTACTTC. Based on the CDR3 plus reference TRBV5-1 and TRBJ2-5, the full variable domain is KAGVTQTPRYLIKTRGQQVTLSCSPISGHRSVSWYQQTPGQGLQFLFEYFSETQRNKGNFPGRFSGRQFSNSRSEMNVSTLELGDSALYLCARTQTGNGETQYFGPGTRLLVL.